One sample yielded the 31 T cell receptor beta chains listed below, sequenced in a study of cytomegalovirus exposure and HLA in healthy donors. Both 60 Vbeta primers and 13 Jbeta primers went into the PCR. TCRdb's copy holds only in-frame clones and misses some; the assay was immunoSEQ multiplex PCR. Recorded here are roughly 100,000 clones; the top ten clones represent 0.55% to 0.65%. Sequencing was carried out using PBMCs. Receptors originate from a man aged 45-65 years in good health and CMV-seronegative.

V usage is TRBV29-1 and J usage is TRBJ2-3; 8 bases map to TRBD2. CDR1 is SQVTM, CDR2 ANQGSEA, per germline. V shed 7 bases, J shed 5 bases, and the junction held 14 bases outside the gene matches. The CDR3 has 15 amino acids. The CDR3 loop reads CSAPWAGGAEDTQYF. CDR3 in DNA: TGCAGCGCCCCTTGGGCCGGGGGGGCGGAAGATACGCAGTATTTT.

This chain joins TRBV5-1 and TRBJ2-5; TRBD2 might be the D (7 bases). This CDR3 is 14 amino acids long. Trimming removed 3 bases from V and 1 base from J, with 10 bases in between. Germline assignment: CDR1 SGHRS and CDR2 YFSETQ. This chain's CDR3 is CASSSGGLQETQYF. The CDR3 DNA sequence: TGCGCCAGCAGCTCCGGGGGGCTCCAAGAGACCCAGTACTTC.

The chain couples TRBV2 to TRBJ2-2; TRBD2 agrees at 10 bases. There are 16 residues in the CDR3. The V gene's germline CDR1 is SNHLY and CDR2 FYNNEI. V was pared by 3 bases and J by 11 bases, with 12 bases of the junction left unmatched. The CDR3 spells CASSDKGGTSARELFF. CDR3 coding DNA: TGTGCCAGCAGTGACAAGGGGGGGACTAGCGCCCGAGAGCTGTTTTTT.

This chain joins TRBV4-3 and TRBJ1-2; D is uncertain. Germline CDR1 LGHNA, CDR2 YSLEER. Trimming left V 0 bases short and J 3 bases short, with 14 bases between. The CDR3 sequence is 16 residues long. The DNA for the CDR3 is TGCGCCAGCAGCCAAGAGCCTCATGGAGTGGACTATGGCTACACCTTC. This translates into CASSQEPHGVDYGYTF.

CDR3 sequence: CASSTGQSDSGNTIYF. In DNA form, the CDR3 reads TGCGCCAGCAGCACCGGACAGAGTGACTCTGGAAACACCATATATTTT. The genes are TRBV5-1 and TRBJ1-3; tentative D call: TRBD1 (6 bases). The CDR3 has 16 residues. Trimming cost V 4 bases and J 0 bases, with 14 bases left between them. Germline-derived CDR1 and CDR2 are SGHRS and YFSETQ.

V gene TRBV19 combines with J gene TRBJ1-6, with unresolved D. The V end lost 3 bases, the J end lost 9 bases, and 9 bases lay between the germline ends. Germline CDR1 LNHDA, CDR2 SQIVND (reference sequence). The CDR3 spans 13 residues. The CDR3 loop is CASSMEGSSPLHF. CDR3 coding DNA: TGTGCCAGTAGTATGGAGGGAAGTTCACCCCTCCACTTT.

This chain joins TRBV2 and TRBJ2-1; 7 bases line up with TRBD1. Unmatched junction bases numbered 7, after V lost 6 bases and J lost 2 bases. The CDR3 is 15 residues long. Germline values: CDR1 SNHLY, CDR2 FYNNEI. The CDR3 protein is CASRAGTEPYNEQFF. DNA of the CDR3: TGTGCCAGCAGAGCCGGGACAGAGCCCTACAATGAGCAGTTCTTC.

The J gene is TRBJ2-1, the V gene TRBV10-3, with 10 bases fitting TRBD2. The CDR3 totals 14 residues. J was trimmed by 8 bases and V by 6 bases; bases with no gene match: 7. CDR1 ENHRY and CDR2 SYGVKD come from the germline V gene. Here the CDR3 DNA reads TGTGCCATCAGACACACTAGCGGGGTGGATGAGCAGTTCTTC. Its translation is CAIRHTSGVDEQFF.

The V and J genes are TRBV29-1 and TRBJ2-2; 10 nucleotides align to TRBD2. Germline loops: CDR1 SQVTM, CDR2 ANQGSEA. This CDR3 has 15 residues. The V gene end was trimmed by 4 bases and the J gene end by 2 bases; junction bases not matched to a gene: 4. The CDR3 sequence: CSVGSGRTNTGELFF. The CDR3 nucleotides are TGCAGCGTTGGTAGCGGGAGGACCAACACCGGGGAGCTGTTTTTT.

The chain combines TRBV27 with TRBJ1-1; D is unclear. The CDR3 is made up of 14 amino acids. The germline V and J ends were trimmed by 5 bases and 6 bases, with 16 bases remaining between them. Germline CDR1 is MNHEY and CDR2 is SMNVEV (reference sequence). CDR3 coding DNA: TGTGCCAGCAGTAGATTCTCCACGAGCCCTGAAGCTTTCTTT. It encodes CASSRFSTSPEAFF.

This sequence joins TRBV11-3 and TRBJ2-5, with TRBD1 identical over 9 bases. The V gene's germline CDR1 is SGHNT and CDR2 YENEEA. The CDR3 has 15 amino acids. Trimming took 6 bases from V and 5 from J; bases not matched to a gene: 10. As DNA, the CDR3 is TGTGCCAGCAGTAAGACAGGGGGGATGGTGGAGACCCAGTACTTC. Translating it yields CASSKTGGMVETQYF.

V gene TRBV9 combines with J gene TRBJ2-3, with 7 bases matching TRBD2. The germline V gene encodes CDR1 SGDLS and CDR2 YYNGEE. The CDR3 consists of 17 residues. The V gene end was trimmed by 1 base and the J gene end by 2 bases; junction bases not matched to a gene: 10. Here the CDR3 reads CASSVMSGAPATDTQYF. Written as DNA, the CDR3 is TGTGCCAGCAGCGTAATGAGCGGGGCGCCGGCCACAGATACGCAGTATTTT. Based on the CDR3 plus reference TRBV9 and TRBJ2-3, the full variable domain is DSGVTQTPKHLITATGQRVTLRCSPRSGDLSVYWYQQSLDQGLQFLIQYYNGEERAKGNILERFSAQQFPDLHSELNLSSLELGDSALYFCASSVMSGAPATDTQYFGPGTRLTVL.

The chain links TRBV29-1 to TRBJ2-2, with no clear D. V lost 5 bases to trimming and J lost 2 bases, with 9 bases between them. The germline CDR1 and CDR2 sequences are SQVTM and ANQGSEA. The CDR3 contains 13 residues. The CDR3 spells CSVKTSNTGELFF. In DNA form, the CDR3 reads TGCAGCGTTAAAACTTCCAACACCGGGGAGCTGTTTTTT.

The V gene is TRBV6-1, the J gene TRBJ1-1, with D tentatively TRBD1 (5 bases). Per the germline V gene, CDR1 is MNHNS and CDR2 is SASEGT. The CDR3 sequence is 15 residues long. V lost 3 bases and J lost 2, with 13 bases in between. This CDR3 reads CASSEIDRPNTEAFF. CDR3 nucleotide sequence: TGTGCCAGCAGTGAGATTGACAGACCTAACACTGAAGCTTTCTTT.

V is TRBV10-3 and J is TRBJ2-2; perhaps TRBD1 as D (5 bases). Germline CDR1 ENHRY, CDR2 SYGVKD. The CDR3 contains 14 residues. Deletions cut 8 bases from V and 1 base from J, with 11 bases between. DNA of the CDR3: TGTGCCATCCAGGGTGAGGAGAACACCGGGGAGCTGTTTTTT. This sequence encodes CAIQGEENTGELFF.

The chain couples TRBV27 to TRBJ1-2; D gene ambiguous. Germline V CDR1 and CDR2: MNHEY, SMNVEV (reference sequence). The CDR3 length is 15 residues. Trimming took off 6 bases at V and 3 bases at J, with 17 bases between the two ends. As DNA, the CDR3 is TGTGCCAGCAGCCGCCTGGGAGGGTTCGACTATGGCTACACCTTC. It specifies CASSRLGGFDYGYTF.

The chain joins TRBV6-1 to TRBJ1-3; D not certain. The CDR3 runs 12 residues. The V end lost 8 bases, the J end lost 4 bases, and 9 bases lay between the germline ends. Germline CDR1 and CDR2: MNHNS and SASEGT. CDR3 region: CASLRGGNTIYF. CDR3 nucleotide sequence: TGTGCCAGCCTCCGAGGAGGAAACACCATATATTTT.

CDR3 region: CAWSLILGEGPGNTIYF. For the CDR3, the DNA is TGTGCCTGGAGTCTAATCCTTGGAGAAGGCCCTGGAAACACCATATATTTT. The J gene is TRBJ1-3, the V gene TRBV30; no firm D call. This CDR3 contains 17 residues. V was cut by 2 bases and J by 2 bases, with 19 bases left in between. CDR1 is GTSNPN, CDR2 SVGIG, per germline (reference sequence).

The chain is built from TRBV6-1 and TRBJ2-1; TRBD1 matches at 8 bases. Germline V gene sequence: CDR1 MNHNS, CDR2 SASEGT. This CDR3 has 16 amino acids. Losses at the gene ends were 2 bases for V and 3 bases for J; bases not matched to a gene: 6. The CDR3: CASSETTGGLYNEQFF. The DNA for the CDR3 is TGTGCCAGCAGTGAAACAACAGGGGGGCTCTACAATGAGCAGTTCTTC.

V and J are TRBV5-5 and TRBJ1-2; TRBD1 matches 10 bases. In germline, CDR1 is SGHKS, CDR2 YYEKEE (reference sequence). J was trimmed by 6 bases and V by 3 bases; bases with no gene match: 8. The CDR3 extends over 15 amino acids. As DNA, the CDR3 is TGTGCCAGCAGCTGGTGGACAGGGGGGGAAGATGGCTACACCTTC. This sequence encodes CASSWWTGGEDGYTF.

This chain joins TRBV7-2 and TRBJ1-2, with 10 bases fitting TRBD1. The CDR3 runs to 13 residues. After removal of 1 base from V and 7 bases from J, the junction contained 0 bases not matched to a gene. CDR1 and CDR2 (germline): SGHTA, FQGNSA. The CDR3 region has the DNA TGTGCCAGCAGCTTAGGACAGGGGGCTGGCTACACCTTC. Its translation: CASSLGQGAGYTF.

J is TRBJ1-4 and V is TRBV10-3; D is possibly TRBD1 (6 bases). The CDR3 has 18 residues. Germline CDR1 reads ENHRY; CDR2 reads SYGVKD. Trimming stripped 0 bases from V and 0 bases from J, with 14 bases between. CDR3 DNA sequence: TGTGCCATCAGTGAGTCTCATTTCCAGGGGACAACTAATGAAAAACTGTTTTTT. Translated: CAISESHFQGTTNEKLFF.

The V and J genes are TRBV29-1 and TRBJ2-7; D is unclear. CDR1 SQVTM and CDR2 ANQGSEA come from the germline V gene. V lost 5 bases and J 6 bases, leaving 17 bases between the germline ends. CDR3 length: 13 amino acids. CDR3 amino acids: CSVTPPSRSEQYF. Here the CDR3 DNA reads TGCAGCGTTACCCCCCCCTCGCGCTCCGAGCAGTACTTC.

Here the CDR3 DNA reads TGTGCCAGCAGCCGGAGACAGGAGACAAACACTGAAGCTTTCTTT. Protein product: CASSRRQETNTEAFF. This chain connects TRBV7-2 to TRBJ1-1; D possibly corresponds to TRBD1 (6 bases). CDR3 length: 15 residues. The V end was cut by 5 bases, the J end by 2 bases, with 15 bases between. Germline CDR1 reads SGHTA; CDR2 reads FQGNSA.

The chain carries TRBV18 and TRBJ2-1; a possible D gene is TRBD2 (5 bases). CDR3 length: 14 amino acids. Trimming pared 3 bases from V and 6 bases from J, leaving 12 bases between. Germline CDR1 reads KGHSH; CDR2 reads LQKENI. The CDR3: CASSPPSGCNEQFF. CDR3 nucleotide sequence: TGTGCCAGCTCACCGCCTTCGGGGTGCAATGAGCAGTTCTTC.

The chain uses TRBV19 and TRBJ2-7, with D unclear. Trimming took off 3 bases at V and 3 bases at J, with 12 bases between the two ends. The CDR3 runs 14 residues. Germline V CDR1 and CDR2: LNHDA, SQIVND (reference sequence). Here the CDR3 DNA reads TGTGCCAGTAGTATCGACCGAGGTGGCTACGAGCAGTACTTC. Its translation: CASSIDRGGYEQYF.

The chain joins TRBV7-9 to TRBJ1-5; D not certain. V lost 5 bases, J lost 2 bases, and 13 bases lay in between. CDR1 and CDR2 from the germline V gene are SEHNR and FQNEAQ (reference sequence). This CDR3 region has 15 residues. The CDR3 loop is CASSAGEVRNQPQHF. CDR3 nucleotides: TGTGCCAGCAGCGCCGGAGAGGTCCGCAATCAGCCCCAGCATTTT.

The chain recombines TRBV19 with TRBJ2-1; TRBD1 aligns across 9 bases. CDR1 is LNHDA and CDR2 is SQIVND in the germline V gene (reference sequence). This CDR3 spans 14 amino acids. The V and J ends lost 7 bases and 6 bases, in that order; junction bases with no gene match: 7. The CDR3 nucleotides are TGTGCCAGTACGGACAGGGGCCGCGGCAATGAGCAGTTCTTC. Residues: CASTDRGRGNEQFF.

CDR3 protein: CASSEGGSFYNEQFF. The CDR3 nucleotides are TGTGCCAGCTCGGAAGGGGGTAGTTTCTACAATGAGCAGTTCTTC. This chain connects TRBV2 to TRBJ2-1, with D perhaps TRBD1 (6 bases). Germline CDR1 is SNHLY and CDR2 is FYNNEI. The CDR3 runs to 15 residues. V was trimmed by 8 bases and J by 3 bases, leaving 17 bases between them. The full variable domain, its missing parts supplied by reference TRBV2 and TRBJ2-1, is EPEVTQTPSHQVTQMGQEVILRCVPISNHLYFYWYRQILGQKVEFLVSFYNNEISEKSEIFDDQFSVERPDGSNFTLKIRSTKLEDSAMYFCASSEGGSFYNEQFFGPGTRLTVL.

This rearrangement joins TRBV7-9 to TRBJ2-3; 12 bases are a match to TRBD2. The CDR3 contains 15 residues. V shed 6 bases and J 4 bases; nucleotides not matched to a gene: 5. The germline CDR1 and CDR2 sequences are SEHNR and FQNEAQ (reference sequence). In DNA form, the CDR3 reads TGTGCCAGCAGGTCTAGCGGGAGGGAGGCAGATACGCAGTATTTT. This encodes CASRSSGREADTQYF.

The CDR3 is CASSPQAAATYEQYF. The CDR3 nucleotides read TGTGCCAGCTCACCACAAGCCGCGGCGACCTACGAGCAGTACTTC. The chain is built from TRBV18 and TRBJ2-7; D ambiguous. Germline V gene data show CDR1 as KGHSH and CDR2 as LQKENI. This CDR3 is built from 15 residues. Trimming cost V 1 base and J 2 bases, with 12 bases left between them. Full variable domain (remainder filled in from reference TRBV18 and TRBJ2-7): NAGVMQNPRHLVRRRGQEARLRCSPMKGHSHVYWYRQLPEEGLKFMVYLQKENIIDESGMPKERFSAEFPKEGPSILRIQQVVRGDSAAYFCASSPQAAATYEQYFGPGTRLTVT.